Listed below are T cell receptor beta chains from one sample, sequenced in a study of T cell repertoires in cytomegalovirus infection. What these receptors recognize is not known. In TCRdb, the reads were re-called with MiXCR into one record per CDR3 protein. This table has about 740,000 distinct CDR3 sequences, roughly 30% appearing once. Material: cultured PBMCs, obtained from culture after CMV antigen stimulation. The source is a human donor in good health (CMV status not recorded). Some clones in this sample may be carry-over from other donors' samples. Each CDR3 is given with its conserved first and last residue. Fields, in order: clone size, J gene, D gene, V gene, CDR3 protein, CDR3 DNA. The D gene is left open where the match is weak. Clone size is not always given. Where it is, it says once, few, many or a class for expanded clones.

abundance: -
j_gene: TRBJ1-6
d_gene: -
v_gene: TRBV19
CDR3aa: CATRRSRDNSPLHF
CDR3nt: TGTGCCACCCGGCGGAGCAGGGATAATTCACCCCTCCACTTT

abundance: -
j_gene: TRBJ2-3
d_gene: TRBD2
v_gene: TRBV11-2
CDR3aa: CASSSGTSGGGDTQYF
CDR3nt: TGTGCCAGCAGCTCCGGGACTAGCGGGGGGGGAGATACGCAGTATTTT

abundance: -
j_gene: TRBJ2-7
d_gene: -
v_gene: TRBV27
CDR3aa: CASSLGDLGPYEQYF
CDR3nt: TGTGCCAGCAGTTTAGGAGACCTGGGCCCCTACGAGCAGTACTTC

abundance: -
j_gene: TRBJ2-2
d_gene: TRBD1
v_gene: TRBV5-1
CDR3aa: CASSWRGTGDTGELFF
CDR3nt: TGCGCCAGCAGCTGGAGGGGGACAGGGGACACCGGGGAGCTGTTTTTT

abundance: -
j_gene: TRBJ2-7
d_gene: -
v_gene: TRBV15
CDR3aa: CATSRDLLQAGGADEQYF
CDR3nt: TGTGCCACCAGCAGAGATCTCCTCCAGGCAGGGGGGGCGGACGAGCAGTACTTC

abundance: -
j_gene: TRBJ2-6
d_gene: -
v_gene: TRBV28
CDR3aa: CASSPPFSGANVLTF
CDR3nt: TGTGCCAGCAGCCCGCCTTTCTCTGGGGCCAACGTCCTGACTTTC

abundance: -
j_gene: TRBJ1-1
d_gene: -
v_gene: TRBV6-5
CDR3aa: CASSYTQVRAEAFF
CDR3nt: TGTGCCAGCAGTTATACCCAGGTTCGAGCTGAAGCTTTCTTT

abundance: few
j_gene: TRBJ2-3
d_gene: -
v_gene: TRBV5-5
CDR3aa: CASSLARNVGGTDTQYF
CDR3nt: TGTGCCAGCAGCCTGGCCAGGAATGTAGGGGGTACAGATACGCAGTATTTT

abundance: -
j_gene: TRBJ1-5
d_gene: -
v_gene: TRBV7-9
CDR3aa: CASSPILIDKNQPQHF
CDR3nt: TGTGCCAGCAGCCCGATCCTTATCGACAAGAATCAGCCCCAGCATTTT

abundance: once
j_gene: TRBJ1-2
d_gene: TRBD1
v_gene: TRBV7-6
CDR3aa: CASSPGTGHYGYTF
CDR3nt: TGTGCCAGCAGCCCTGGGACAGGACACTATGGCTACACCTTC

abundance: -
j_gene: TRBJ1-2
d_gene: -
v_gene: TRBV27
CDR3aa: CASRRTGTTNYGYTF
CDR3nt: TGTGCCAGCAGGAGAACAGGGACAACTAACTATGGCTACACCTTC

abundance: -
j_gene: TRBJ1-4
d_gene: -
v_gene: TRBV28
CDR3aa: CASSLGRAWEKLFF
CDR3nt: TGTGCCAGCAGCCTAGGACGGGCTTGGGAAAAACTGTTTTTT

abundance: -
j_gene: TRBJ1-4
d_gene: -
v_gene: TRBV28
CDR3aa: CASSLSPEKLFF
CDR3nt: TGTGCCAGCAGTTTATCCCCAGAAAAACTGTTTTTT

abundance: -
j_gene: TRBJ2-1
d_gene: TRBD1
v_gene: TRBV5-1
CDR3aa: CASSTDRGQARNEQFF
CDR3nt: TGCGCCAGCAGCACGGACAGGGGGCAGGCAAGGAATGAGCAGTTCTTC

abundance: few
j_gene: TRBJ2-3
d_gene: TRBD1
v_gene: TRBV7-8
CDR3aa: CASSILQGSTTDTQYF
CDR3nt: TGTGCCAGCAGCATCCTACAGGGGTCCACCACAGATACGCAGTATTTT

abundance: few
j_gene: TRBJ1-3
d_gene: -
v_gene: TRBV4-2
CDR3aa: CASSLTGITGNTIYF
CDR3nt: TGTGCCAGCAGCTTAACAGGCATAACTGGAAACACCATATATTTT

abundance: -
j_gene: TRBJ1-6
d_gene: TRBD1
v_gene: TRBV2
CDR3aa: CASSLLRGGLDSPLHF
CDR3nt: TGTGCCAGCAGTCTCTTGCGAGGGGGCCTTGATTCACCCCTCCACTTT

abundance: few
j_gene: TRBJ1-1
d_gene: -
v_gene: TRBV19
CDR3aa: CASRRTGLTEAFF
CDR3nt: TGTGCCAGTAGGAGAACAGGGTTAACTGAAGCTTTCTTT

abundance: -
j_gene: TRBJ2-7
d_gene: -
v_gene: TRBV6-1
CDR3aa: CASSESGPVYEQYF
CDR3nt: TGTGCCAGCAGTGAATCTGGACCCGTCTACGAGCAGTACTTC

abundance: few
j_gene: TRBJ1-5
d_gene: -
v_gene: TRBV20-1
CDR3aa: CSASMNPLQPQHF
CDR3nt: TGCAGTGCTAGTATGAATCCCCTTCAGCCCCAGCATTTT

abundance: -
j_gene: TRBJ2-1
d_gene: TRBD2
v_gene: TRBV4-2
CDR3aa: CASSQGSTSGTYNEQFF
CDR3nt: TGTGCCAGCAGCCAAGGATCTACTAGCGGCACTTACAATGAGCAGTTCTTC

abundance: -
j_gene: TRBJ2-5
d_gene: -
v_gene: TRBV7-6
CDR3aa: CASSLLFTEAGGETQYF
CDR3nt: TGTGCCAGCAGCTTATTATTCACGGAGGCAGGAGGCGAGACCCAGTACTTC

abundance: -
j_gene: TRBJ1-6
d_gene: -
v_gene: TRBV20-1
CDR3aa: CSAPQSQGESPLHF
CDR3nt: TGCAGTGCTCCCCAGTCACAGGGCGAATCACCCCTCCACTTT

abundance: few
j_gene: TRBJ1-1
d_gene: -
v_gene: TRBV27
CDR3aa: CASSLGTPAGNTEAFF
CDR3nt: TGTGCCAGCAGTCTCGGGACGCCGGCGGGGAACACTGAAGCTTTCTTT

abundance: -
j_gene: TRBJ2-1
d_gene: TRBD1
v_gene: TRBV2
CDR3aa: CASIPRDRGPPEQFF
CDR3nt: TGTGCCAGCATCCCCCGGGACAGGGGGCCTCCTGAGCAGTTCTTC

abundance: many
j_gene: TRBJ1-1
d_gene: -
v_gene: TRBV7-9
CDR3aa: CATRLRALNTEAFF
CDR3nt: TGTGCCACCAGACTCAGGGCTTTGAACACTGAAGCTTTCTTT

abundance: -
j_gene: TRBJ1-5
d_gene: -
v_gene: TRBV2
CDR3aa: CASSGWTGQPQHF
CDR3nt: TGTGCCAGCAGTGGCTGGACTGGTCAGCCCCAGCATTTT

abundance: few
j_gene: TRBJ2-5
d_gene: TRBD2
v_gene: TRBV20-1
CDR3aa: CSAPAPSLAGDGETQYF
CDR3nt: TGCAGTGCTCCCGCGCCCTCCCTGGCGGGAGATGGAGAGACCCAGTACTTC

abundance: -
j_gene: TRBJ2-7
d_gene: -
v_gene: TRBV7-9
CDR3aa: CASSGHTSEQYF
CDR3nt: TGTGCCAGCAGCGGACACACGAGCGAGCAGTACTTC

abundance: -
j_gene: TRBJ2-3
d_gene: TRBD1
v_gene: TRBV12-3/TRBV12-4
CDR3aa: CASSKLPGTGSVYNWDTQYF
CDR3nt: TGTGCCAGCAGCAAGCTTCCCGGGACAGGGTCGGTTTATAATTGGGATACGCAGTATTTT

abundance: few
j_gene: TRBJ2-2
d_gene: -
v_gene: TRBV12-3/TRBV12-4
CDR3aa: CASSRLGNTGELFF
CDR3nt: TGTGCCAGCAGCCGACTAGGGAACACCGGGGAGCTGTTTTTT

abundance: -
j_gene: TRBJ2-1
d_gene: TRBD2
v_gene: TRBV15
CDR3aa: CATSRVGLAGANSYNEQFF
CDR3nt: TGTGCCACCAGCAGAGTGGGACTAGCGGGGGCTAACTCCTACAATGAGCAGTTCTTC

abundance: few
j_gene: TRBJ2-7
d_gene: -
v_gene: TRBV6-1
CDR3aa: CASSSGPSPREQYF
CDR3nt: TGTGCCAGCAGTTCCGGTCCTTCTCCACGGGAGCAGTACTTC

abundance: -
j_gene: TRBJ1-5
d_gene: -
v_gene: TRBV4-1
CDR3aa: CASRERWGSNQPQHF
CDR3nt: TGCGCCTCCAGGGAACGGTGGGGGAGCAATCAGCCCCAGCATTTT

abundance: -
j_gene: TRBJ1-2
d_gene: TRBD1
v_gene: TRBV20-1
CDR3aa: CSASGEQGYGYTF
CDR3nt: TGCAGTGCTAGTGGGGAACAGGGGTATGGCTACACCTTC

abundance: -
j_gene: TRBJ2-3
d_gene: -
v_gene: TRBV6-1
CDR3aa: CASSPRARGLNTDTQYF
CDR3nt: TGTGCCAGCAGCCCAAGGGCCAGGGGATTAAACACAGATACGCAGTATTTT

abundance: -
j_gene: TRBJ2-1
d_gene: TRBD1
v_gene: TRBV7-2
CDR3aa: CASSLVSGGNFYNEQFF
CDR3nt: TGTGCCAGCAGCTTAGTGTCAGGGGGCAATTTTTACAATGAGCAGTTCTTC

abundance: few
j_gene: TRBJ1-2
d_gene: -
v_gene: TRBV6-1
CDR3aa: CASSEPSTGYYGYTF
CDR3nt: TGTGCCAGCAGTGAACCATCCACGGGCTACTATGGCTACACCTTC

abundance: few
j_gene: TRBJ1-2
d_gene: TRBD1
v_gene: TRBV12-3/TRBV12-4
CDR3aa: CASNPGGVGYTF
CDR3nt: TGTGCCAGCAACCCAGGGGGGGTTGGCTACACCTTC

abundance: -
j_gene: TRBJ1-2
d_gene: -
v_gene: TRBV6-6
CDR3aa: CASTIRRASTINGYTF
CDR3nt: TGTGCCAGCACCATAAGGAGGGCGTCAACCATCAATGGCTACACCTTC

abundance: -
j_gene: TRBJ1-6
d_gene: TRBD1
v_gene: TRBV20-1
CDR3aa: CSAGTGTGYNSPLHF
CDR3nt: TGCAGTGCGGGAACCGGGACAGGCTATAATTCACCCCTCCACTTT

abundance: few
j_gene: TRBJ2-3
d_gene: -
v_gene: TRBV29-1
CDR3aa: CSVRSSVADTQYF
CDR3nt: TGCAGCGTTAGGTCTAGCGTCGCAGATACGCAGTATTTT

abundance: many
j_gene: TRBJ1-1
d_gene: TRBD1
v_gene: TRBV7-2
CDR3aa: CASSPYYRGLGAFF
CDR3nt: TGTGCCAGCAGCCCCTATTACAGGGGCCTGGGGGCTTTCTTT

abundance: -
j_gene: TRBJ2-7
d_gene: TRBD2
v_gene: TRBV7-2
CDR3aa: CASSRWGGSISSSYEQYF
CDR3nt: TGTGCCAGCAGCCGCTGGGGGGGAAGTATTTCGAGCTCCTACGAGCAGTACTTC

abundance: many
j_gene: TRBJ2-3
d_gene: -
v_gene: TRBV7-2
CDR3aa: CASSKLEGTQYF
CDR3nt: TGTGCCAGCAGCAAATTAGAGGGTACGCAGTATTTT

abundance: once
j_gene: TRBJ2-1
d_gene: -
v_gene: TRBV19
CDR3aa: CASSIGHGEQFF
CDR3nt: TGTGCCAGTAGTATTGGGCACGGTGAGCAGTTCTTC

abundance: -
j_gene: TRBJ2-7
d_gene: TRBD1
v_gene: TRBV20-1
CDR3aa: CSARDPRQGEQYF
CDR3nt: TGCAGTGCTAGAGACCCCAGACAGGGCGAGCAGTACTTC

abundance: many
j_gene: TRBJ2-1
d_gene: -
v_gene: TRBV7-2
CDR3aa: CASSYAGSSYNEQFF
CDR3nt: TGTGCCAGCAGTTACGCGGGCAGCTCCTACAATGAGCAGTTCTTC

abundance: many
j_gene: TRBJ2-7
d_gene: TRBD1
v_gene: TRBV4-2
CDR3aa: CASSQDVPGRDRDHEQYF
CDR3nt: TGTGCCAGCAGCCAAGATGTCCCCGGAAGGGACAGGGACCACGAGCAGTACTTC

abundance: few
j_gene: TRBJ1-3
d_gene: -
v_gene: TRBV7-2
CDR3aa: CASSLQGYGNTIYF
CDR3nt: TGTGCCAGCAGCTTACAGGGATATGGAAACACCATATATTTT